This T cell receptor beta chain was identified during a study of shared clonotypes between healthy human individuals. CDR3 length equals 16 residues. CDR1 SNHLY and CDR2 FYNNEI come from the germline V gene. The J segment lost 4 bases and the V segment lost 4 bases, leaving 9 bases of the junction unmatched. TCRdb's table, derived via immunoSEQ multiplex PCR, lists solely in-frame clones and lacks some. The sample consists of some 1,100,000 clones, about four fifths of them appearing once. The chain links TRBV2 to TRBJ2-3; the match to TRBD2 covers 9 bases. The sequence derives from a man younger than 35 in good health. Some clones in this sample may be carry-over from other donors' samples. Sequencing was carried out using memory CD4+ T cells from PBMCs. The subset is: CD45RA-negative fraction. The DNA of the CDR3 is TGTGCCAGCAGTGGGGCTAGCGGGACATTTGCAGATACGCAGTATTTT. Translated: CASSGASGTFADTQYF.